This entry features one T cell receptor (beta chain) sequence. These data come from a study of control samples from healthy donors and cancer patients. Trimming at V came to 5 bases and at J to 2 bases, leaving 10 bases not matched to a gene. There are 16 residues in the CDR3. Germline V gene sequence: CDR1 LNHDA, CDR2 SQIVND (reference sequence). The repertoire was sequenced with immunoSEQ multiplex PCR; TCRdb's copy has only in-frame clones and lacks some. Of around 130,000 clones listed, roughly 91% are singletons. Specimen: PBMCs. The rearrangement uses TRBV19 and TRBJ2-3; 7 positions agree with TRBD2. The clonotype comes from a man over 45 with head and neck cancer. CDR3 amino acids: CASSSRRAGNTDTQYF. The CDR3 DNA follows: TGTGCCAGTAGTTCCCGTCGAGCGGGGAACACAGATACGCAGTATTTT.